Included here is one T cell receptor (beta chain) sequence, with context. One end of the junction fails to match germline, which may point to a read error. The library came from three nested PCR rounds adapted from ARM-PCR protocols. Via MiXCR, TCRdb re-called the multiplex PCR reads, giving one row per CDR3 protein. The sample has about 75,000 distinct CDR3 sequences; more than 60% are singletons. This sample's RNA came from whole unsorted tissue. This entry comes from a study of tumor and adjacent non-tumor tissue in lung cancer. CDR1 is SGHAT and CDR2 is FQDESV in the germline V gene (reference sequence). The CDR3 runs 16 residues.

V is TRBV11-1 and J is TRBJ2-4; D remains unclear. The sequencing sample was made of lung tumor tissue. This clonotype was sampled from a woman aged 50 to 60 with non-small cell lung cancer. This CDR3 is CASSSLPQRVKNNQYF. The CDR3 nucleotides are TGTGCCAGCAGCTCGTTGCCTCAAAGGGTCAAAAACAATCAGTACTTC.